Following are 29 T cell receptor beta chains from one sample sequenced in a study of tumor T cells in aggressive B-cell lymphoma. Libraries were prepared by immunoSEQ multiplex PCR; TCRdb keeps only in-frame clonotypes and omits some of them. The sample lists approximately 12,000 clones; 89% were seen once. The sample comprised tumor tissue. These TCRs come from an adult with diffuse large B cell lymphoma.

CDR3 amino acids: CASSAFPGQGNTEAFF. As DNA, the CDR3 is TGTGCCAGCTCAGCCTTCCCAGGACAGGGGAATACTGAAGCTTTCTTT. The chain uses TRBV28 and TRBJ1-1, with 9 bases aligning to TRBD1. The CDR3 runs 16 residues. Per germline, CDR1 MDHEN and CDR2 SYDVKM. With 8 bases clipped from V and 5 bases from J, the junction kept 15 bases outside the gene matches.

This rearrangement joins TRBV6-5 to TRBJ1-1; D unclear. Germline V gene sequence: CDR1 MNHEY, CDR2 SVGAGI. The CDR3 extends over 13 amino acids. V lost 7 bases and J 0 bases, leaving 9 bases between the germline ends. CDR3 nucleotide sequence: TGTGCCAGCACCCTCAGGTTGAACACTGAAGCTTTCTTT. It translates to CASTLRLNTEAFF.

V gene TRBV2 combines with J gene TRBJ2-7; D is perhaps TRBD1 (9 bases). The CDR3 is 15 residues long. V lost 10 bases, J lost 5 bases, and 24 bases lay in between. The germline gives CDR1 SNHLY, CDR2 FYNNEI. In DNA, the CDR3 is TGTGCCACCGGACAGGGGACGGGAGGGATAGACGAGCAGTACTTC. This sequence encodes CATGQGTGGIDEQYF.

This clone was detected only a few times. The V gene is TRBV29-1, the J gene TRBJ2-1, with D uncertain. The CDR3 contains 12 residues. Germline loops: CDR1 SQVTM, CDR2 ANQGSEA. V shed 5 bases and J shed 6 bases, with 11 bases lying between them. The CDR3 DNA follows: TGCAGCGTTCGTGTTGACTTCAATGAGCAGTTCTTC. It translates to CSVRVDFNEQFF.

The gene calls are TRBV5-1 and TRBJ2-5; D possibly corresponds to TRBD2 (6 bases). The CDR3 is 14 residues long. Germline V gene sequence: CDR1 SGHRS, CDR2 YFSETQ. Between the trimmed V and J ends, which lost 4 bases and 7 bases, there was a span of 17 bases. CDR3 loop: CASSPGTPTGTQYF. In DNA form, the CDR3 reads TGCGCCAGCAGCCCCGGGACTCCCACGGGGACCCAGTACTTC.

The rearrangement links TRBV11-2 to TRBJ1-1; perhaps TRBD1 as D (6 bases). The V end lost 4 bases, the J end lost 10 bases, and 16 bases lay between the germline ends. Germline V gene lookup returns CDR1 SGHAT and CDR2 FQNNGV. The CDR3 loop spans 13 amino acids. CDR3 in DNA: TGTGCCAGCAGCTGGCGTGAGGGGGAGGGAGCTTTCTTT. Protein sequence: CASSWREGEGAFF.

The rearrangement uses TRBV5-1 and TRBJ2-3; D remains ambiguous. CDR3 length: 12 residues. V lost 0 bases to trimming and J lost 5 bases, with 4 bases between them. Germline loops: CDR1 SGHRS, CDR2 YFSETQ. The CDR3 spells CASSLDGDTQYF. As DNA, the CDR3 is TGCGCCAGCAGCTTGGACGGAGATACGCAGTATTTT.

A single count supports this clone. This chain uses TRBV6-5 with TRBJ1-5; 8 bases line up with TRBD1. Per germline, CDR1 MNHEY and CDR2 SVGAGI. The V segment lost 5 bases and the J segment 11 bases; nucleotides outside the gene matches: 5. The CDR3 runs 12 residues. CDR3 sequence reads: CASSTGGRSQHF. CDR3 nucleotide sequence: TGTGCCAGCAGTACAGGGGGGCGGTCCCAGCATTTT.

The chain employs TRBV28 and TRBJ2-4, with a tentative D call TRBD2 (7 bases). V was cut by 3 bases and J by 9 bases, with 21 bases left in between. This CDR3 spans 16 amino acids. Germline CDR1 reads MDHEN; CDR2 reads SYDVKM. Written as DNA, the CDR3 is TGTGCCAGCAGTTTGAGGGCAGAGGGGGGGAGAGGCATTCAGTACTTC. It specifies CASSLRAEGGRGIQYF.

The chain uses TRBV2 and TRBJ2-5; no definite D call. V gave up 1 base and J gave up 7 bases, with 10 bases separating them. The CDR3 covers 13 residues. Germline loops: CDR1 SNHLY, CDR2 FYNNEI. The CDR3 sequence: CASSEVPLPTQYF. CDR3 bases: TGTGCCAGCAGTGAAGTCCCCCTTCCGACCCAGTACTTC. The full variable domain, rest sourced from reference TRBV2 and TRBJ2-5, is EPEVTQTPSHQVTQMGQEVILRCVPISNHLYFYWYRQILGQKVEFLVSFYNNEISEKSEIFDDQFSVERPDGSNFTLKIRSTKLEDSAMYFCASSEVPLPTQYFGPGTRLLVL.

The rearrangement links TRBV28 to TRBJ2-6; D gene uncertain. Germline CDR1 is MDHEN and CDR2 is SYDVKM. V dropped 5 bases and J dropped 4 bases, with 9 bases sitting between them. The CDR3 consists of 14 residues. CDR3 sequence (DNA): TGTGCCAGCAGTCCGCCCCGGGGGGCCAACGTCCTGACTTTC. It yields the protein CASSPPRGANVLTF. The full variable domain, completed using reference TRBV28 and TRBJ2-6, is DVKVTQSSRYLVKRTGEKVFLECVQDMDHENMFWYRQDPGLGLRLIYFSYDVKMKEKGDIPEGYSVSREKKERFSLILESASTNQTSMYLCASSPPRGANVLTFGAGSRLTVL.

The chain joins TRBV27 to TRBJ2-5, with TRBD2 matching 7 bases. The CDR3 consists of 15 residues. CDR1 and CDR2 (germline): MNHEY, SMNVEV (reference sequence). The junction had 12 bases not matched to a gene; V was cut back by 6 bases and J by 5 bases. The DNA for the CDR3 is TGTGCCAGCAGACCTAGCGGAGGGAACAGGGAGACCCAGTACTTC. It codes for CASRPSGGNRETQYF.

The genes are TRBV2 and TRBJ1-1; 9 nucleotides agree with TRBD1. V shed 0 bases, J shed 4 bases, and the junction held 3 bases outside the gene matches. The length of the CDR3 is 15 residues. Germline CDR1 is SNHLY and CDR2 is FYNNEI. CDR3 sequence (DNA): TGTGCCAGCAGTGAAGCTCGACAGGGGGGCACTGAAGCTTTCTTT. Translating it yields CASSEARQGGTEAFF.

This clone has just a few counts. The chain has TRBV28 and TRBJ2-2; 8 bases are a match to TRBD1. J gave up 5 bases and V 0 bases, and 11 bases lay outside the gene matches. Germline loops: CDR1 MDHEN, CDR2 SYDVKM. CDR3 length: 18 residues. CDR3: CASSLCIMSGGVTGELFF. In DNA, the CDR3 is TGTGCCAGCAGTTTATGCATTATGTCAGGGGGCGTTACCGGGGAGCTGTTTTTT. Supplemented by reference TRBV28 and TRBJ2-2, the full variable domain reads DVKVTQSSRYLVKRTGEKVFLECVQDMDHENMFWYRQDPGLGLRLIYFSYDVKMKEKGDIPEGYSVSREKKERFSLILESASTNQTSMYLCASSLCIMSGGVTGELFFGEGSRLTVL.

CDR3 amino acids: CASSEVAGNTDTQYF. CDR3 sequence (DNA): TGTGCCAGCAGTGAAGTGGCGGGGAACACAGATACGCAGTATTTT. This chain uses TRBV4-2 with TRBJ2-3; D perhaps matches TRBD2 (6 bases). The CDR3 contains 15 residues. Germline lookup yields CDR1 LGHNA and CDR2 YNFKEQ. V was trimmed by 6 bases and J by 2 bases, leaving 15 bases between them.

The chain couples TRBV30 to TRBJ2-7, with 10 bases fitting TRBD2. CDR1 and CDR2 (germline): GTSNPN, SVGIG (reference sequence). The V segment lost 5 bases and the J segment 4 bases; nucleotides outside the gene matches: 8. The CDR3 is 14 residues long. CDR3 sequence (DNA): TGTGCCTGGCAGTTAGCGGGAGGAGGATACGAGCAGTACTTC. It is translated as CAWQLAGGGYEQYF.

The gene calls are TRBV27 and TRBJ2-7; D remains unclear. The V end lost 0 bases, the J end lost 6 bases, and 9 bases lay between the germline ends. The CDR3 runs to 13 residues. Per the germline V gene, CDR1 is MNHEY and CDR2 is SMNVEV (reference sequence). The CDR3 spells CASSLSSRSEQYF. The CDR3 region has the DNA TGTGCCAGCAGTTTATCGTCGAGGAGCGAGCAGTACTTC.

V gene TRBV7-8 combines with J gene TRBJ2-1, with 10 positions matching TRBD2. This CDR3 spans 19 amino acids. Germline CDR1 reads SGHVS; CDR2 reads FQNEAQ. V trimming: 3 bases; J trimming: 0 bases; junction bases outside the gene matches: 11. The CDR3 DNA follows: TGTGCCAGCAGCTTTAGGGCTAGCGGGAGACCGAGCTCCTACAATGAGCAGTTCTTC. Protein: CASSFRASGRPSSYNEQFF.

This chain uses TRBV12-5 with TRBJ2-2; 10 bases are a match to TRBD2. This CDR3 has 17 residues. Losses at the gene ends were 2 bases for V and 6 bases for J; bases not matched to a gene: 9. The germline V gene has CDR1 LGHNT and CDR2 FRNRAP. CDR3 in amino acids: CASGLFLAGVGSGELFF. Here the CDR3 DNA reads TGTGCTAGTGGTTTGTTCCTAGCGGGAGTAGGGTCCGGGGAGCTGTTTTTT.

The rearrangement uses TRBV28 and TRBJ1-3; perhaps TRBD1 as D (6 bases). V was clipped by 5 bases and J by 7 bases, with 24 bases between them. The germline CDR1 and CDR2 sequences are MDHEN and SYDVKM. The CDR3 is made up of 17 amino acids. The CDR3 is CASSRGTKTGIRNTIYF. The DNA for the CDR3 is TGTGCCAGCAGTCGAGGAACTAAAACAGGGATTAGGAACACCATATATTTT.

V is TRBV28 and J is TRBJ1-1; D unresolved. The germline V gene encodes CDR1 MDHEN and CDR2 SYDVKM. V was cut by 7 bases and J by 5 bases, with 20 bases left in between. The CDR3 is 15 residues long. The CDR3 DNA follows: TGTGCCAGCATAAAAACCGGGAGTTCTGTTACTGAAGCTTTCTTT. It specifies CASIKTGSSVTEAFF.

The chain combines TRBV10-3 with TRBJ2-1; no clear D. The germline CDR1 and CDR2 sequences are ENHRY and SYGVKD. V was shortened by 5 bases and J by 4 bases, with 15 bases between the two germline ends. The CDR3 runs 15 residues. The CDR3 sequence is CAISLDSSMYNEQFF. In DNA form, the CDR3 reads TGTGCCATCAGTCTAGACTCCTCCATGTACAATGAGCAGTTCTTC.

J is TRBJ1-5 and V is TRBV4-1; D is perhaps TRBD1 (6 bases). V was clipped by 2 bases and J by 4 bases, with 12 bases between them. The CDR3 extends over 15 amino acids. In germline, CDR1 is MGHRA, CDR2 YSYEKL. The CDR3 bases are TGCGCCAGCAGCCAACGTCTGACAGGAAATCAGCCCCAGCATTTT. Residues: CASSQRLTGNQPQHF.

The rearrangement links TRBV27 to TRBJ1-2; maybe TRBD1 (5 bases). The CDR3 length is 12 residues. V was shortened by 8 bases and J by 4 bases, with 11 bases between the two germline ends. CDR1 is MNHEY, CDR2 SMNVEV, per germline (reference sequence). CDR3 coding DNA: TGTGCCAGCGGTTCCCAGGGCTATGGCTACACCTTC. This encodes CASGSQGYGYTF.

The V gene is TRBV15, the J gene TRBJ2-1; 8 nucleotides match TRBD2. The CDR3 loop spans 17 amino acids. Germline CDR1 and CDR2: LNHNV and YYDKDF (reference sequence). After removal of 4 bases from V and 0 bases from J, the junction contained 8 bases not matched to a gene. The CDR3: CATSIIGGRYSYNEQFF. CDR3 DNA sequence: TGTGCCACCAGCATCATCGGCGGGAGGTACTCCTACAATGAGCAGTTCTTC. Full variable domain (rest looked up from reference TRBV15 and TRBJ2-1): DAMVIQNPRYQVTQFGKPVTLSCSQTLNHNVMYWYQQKSSQAPKLLFHYYDKDFNNEADTPDNFQSRRPNTSFCFLDIRSPGLGDTAMYLCATSIIGGRYSYNEQFFGPGTRLTVL.

The rearrangement links TRBV7-9 to TRBJ2-3; perhaps TRBD2 as D (6 bases). This CDR3 contains 13 residues. V was pared by 11 bases and J by 1 base, with 13 bases between. Germline loops: CDR1 SEHNR, CDR2 FQNEAQ (reference sequence). The CDR3, as DNA: TGTGCCCTCGGGGGATGGGGCACAGATACGCAGTATTTT. Residues: CALGGWGTDTQYF.

This chain uses TRBV15 with TRBJ1-3; possible D gene TRBD1, 6 bases. The V end lost 4 bases, the J end lost 4 bases, and 8 bases lay between the germline ends. The CDR3 runs to 13 residues. CDR1 is LNHNV and CDR2 is YYDKDF in the germline V gene (reference sequence). The CDR3 loop is CATSTTGGNTIYF. The CDR3 coding sequence is TGTGCCACCAGCACCACAGGGGGAAACACCATATATTTT.

This sequence joins TRBV10-2 and TRBJ2-7, with 7 bases that match TRBD2. CDR3 length equals 12 residues. V trimming: 8 bases; J trimming: 2 bases; junction bases outside the gene matches: 3. Germline V gene lookup returns CDR1 WSHSY and CDR2 SAAADI. The CDR3 protein is CASGGDPYEQYF. The CDR3 nucleotides are TGCGCCAGCGGGGGGGATCCCTACGAGCAGTACTTC.

The chain joins TRBV7-9 to TRBJ2-7; D not certain. The germline V gene encodes CDR1 SEHNR and CDR2 FQNEAQ (reference sequence). The CDR3 is made up of 12 amino acids. V lost 2 bases, J lost 4 bases, and 6 bases lay in between. CDR3 nucleotide sequence: TGTGCCAGCAGCTTAACCGAGTACGAGCAGTACTTC. Translating it yields CASSLTEYEQYF.